One and the same sample provided the 27 T cell receptor beta chains below, sequenced in a study of OX40 agonist ivuxolimab in advanced cancers. Using immunoSEQ multiplex PCR, the repertoire was profiled, and TCRdb retains in-frame clones only, with some absent. The sample consists of fewer than 15,000 clones, roughly 84% of them appearing once. The sample here was CD4+ or CD8+ T cells sorted from blood, taken in a trial of the OX40 agonist ivuxolimab. The receptors were gathered from an adult with an advanced solid tumor such as melanoma, head and neck, liver or kidney cancer.

The chain employs TRBV29-1 and TRBJ2-7, with 11 bases aligning to TRBD2. This CDR3 has 13 amino acids. CDR1 is SQVTM and CDR2 is ANQGSEA in the germline V gene. Unmatched junction bases numbered 5, after V lost 6 bases and J lost 4 bases. CDR3 DNA sequence: TGCAGCGTCATGACTAGCGGGAAATACGAGCAGTACTTC. Its translation is CSVMTSGKYEQYF.

The chain joins TRBV7-9 to TRBJ2-6; D might be TRBD1 (5 bases). CDR1 SEHNR and CDR2 FQNEAQ come from the germline V gene (reference sequence). The V end was cut by 4 bases, the J end by 1 base, with 14 bases between. The CDR3 totals 17 residues. As DNA, the CDR3 is TGTGCCAGCAGCTCCCCCGCCAGGGTTTCTGGGGCCAACGTCCTGACTTTC. It yields the protein CASSSPARVSGANVLTF.

The genes are TRBV7-6 and TRBJ2-3; D is ambiguous. Germline V gene data show CDR1 as SGHVS and CDR2 as FNYEAQ. There are 17 residues in the CDR3. The V and J ends lost 0 bases and 0 bases respectively, with 13 bases between them. CDR3 amino acids: CASSLAKGFPSTDTQYF. The CDR3 DNA reads as TGTGCCAGCAGCTTAGCGAAGGGTTTCCCTAGCACAGATACGCAGTATTTT.

The chain employs TRBV4-2 and TRBJ2-1; 9 bases align to TRBD2. The CDR3 sequence is 17 residues long. Germline V gene sequence: CDR1 LGHNA, CDR2 YNFKEQ. V trimming: 2 bases; J trimming: 5 bases; junction bases outside the gene matches: 10. The CDR3 here is CASSQRQMAGGDNEQFF. The DNA for the CDR3 is TGTGCCAGCAGCCAACGCCAAATGGCGGGAGGGGACAATGAGCAGTTCTTC.

The genes are TRBV4-1 and TRBJ1-2, with 10 bases matching TRBD1. The junction had 3 bases not matched to a gene; V was cut back by 2 bases and J by 6 bases. The CDR3 contains 14 residues. CDR1 MGHRA and CDR2 YSYEKL come from the germline V gene. The CDR3 reads CASSQPGQGNGYTF. The CDR3 DNA reads as TGCGCCAGCAGCCAACCGGGACAGGGGAATGGCTACACCTTC.

This chain joins TRBV19 and TRBJ2-1, with 8 positions matching TRBD2. The V and J ends lost 5 bases and 5 bases, in that order; junction bases with no gene match: 5. The CDR3 spans 14 residues. The germline V gene encodes CDR1 LNHDA and CDR2 SQIVND (reference sequence). The CDR3 reads CASSLGRAHNEQFF. CDR3 in DNA: TGTGCCAGTAGTCTCGGGAGGGCCCACAATGAGCAGTTCTTC.

The CDR3 is CASSFSGFPYNEQFF. CDR3 bases: TGCGCCAGCAGCTTCAGCGGGTTCCCCTACAATGAGCAGTTCTTC. The J gene is TRBJ2-1, the V gene TRBV5-1; weak D call: TRBD2 (6 bases). The V and J ends lost 2 bases and 2 bases respectively, with 11 bases between them. CDR3 size: 15 residues. In germline, CDR1 is SGHRS, CDR2 YFSETQ.

The chain links TRBV5-1 to TRBJ1-1; 8 bases fit TRBD1. Trimming at V came to 2 bases and at J to 3 bases, leaving 6 bases not matched to a gene. Germline lookup yields CDR1 SGHRS and CDR2 YFSETQ. This CDR3 contains 15 residues. CDR3 sequence: CASSFSQGADTEAFF. The CDR3 DNA follows: TGCGCCAGCAGCTTCTCCCAGGGGGCCGACACTGAAGCTTTCTTT.

The chain combines TRBV5-6 with TRBJ2-2; tentative D call: TRBD2 (6 bases). This CDR3 region has 16 residues. CDR1 is SGHDT and CDR2 is YYEEEE in the germline V gene. The ends were cut back, 4 bases at V and 2 bases at J, with 15 bases in the middle. In DNA form, the CDR3 reads TGTGCCAGCAGCCCAACCGGGACTTATAACACCGGGGAGCTGTTTTTT. Translated, it gives CASSPTGTYNTGELFF.

The chain combines TRBV9 with TRBJ1-2; D ambiguous. Germline V CDR1 and CDR2: SGDLS, YYNGEE. The V end was cut by 0 bases, the J end by 3 bases, with 9 bases between. The CDR3 length is 14 residues. The CDR3 sequence is CASSVGQVDYGYTF. The CDR3 DNA reads as TGTGCCAGCAGCGTAGGGCAGGTAGACTATGGCTACACCTTC.

The chain employs TRBV6-1 and TRBJ2-1; D remains ambiguous. V was shortened by 2 bases and J by 0 bases, with 8 bases between the two germline ends. In germline, CDR1 is MNHNS, CDR2 SASEGT. The CDR3 is 15 residues long. Here the CDR3 reads CASSESESSYNEQFF. The DNA of the CDR3 is TGTGCCAGCAGTGAATCGGAGAGCTCCTACAATGAGCAGTTCTTC.

J is TRBJ2-7 and V is TRBV10-3; 9 bases align to TRBD1. The germline V gene has CDR1 ENHRY and CDR2 SYGVKD. Losses at the gene ends were 4 bases for V and 4 bases for J; bases not matched to a gene: 5. The CDR3 is made up of 14 amino acids. Here the CDR3 DNA reads TGTGCCATCAGTGTGGGGGACAGGGTTTACGAGCAGTACTTC. Its protein is CAISVGDRVYEQYF.

This clone appeared once. The rearrangement links TRBV9 to TRBJ2-3; D unclear. V lost 0 bases, J lost 4 bases, and 3 bases lay in between. CDR3 length: 12 residues. CDR1 and CDR2 (germline): SGDLS, YYNGEE. The CDR3 DNA follows: TGTGCCAGCAGCGTAGGTTCAGATACGCAGTATTTT. This encodes CASSVGSDTQYF.

This clone was seen a handful of times. The J gene is TRBJ1-4, the V gene TRBV11-3; D may be TRBD1 (5 bases). Germline V gene lookup returns CDR1 SGHNT and CDR2 YENEEA. Trimming removed 2 bases at V and 5 bases at J, with 12 bases between. This CDR3 is 15 amino acids long. The DNA for the CDR3 is TGTGCCAGCAGCTTATGGGGAGGGGAAAATGAAAAACTGTTTTTT. This sequence encodes CASSLWGGENEKLFF.

The rearrangement links TRBV27 to TRBJ2-3, with 7 bases that match TRBD2. CDR1 is MNHEY, CDR2 SMNVEV, per germline (reference sequence). Losses at the gene ends were 5 bases for V and 5 bases for J; bases not matched to a gene: 10. The CDR3 is 15 residues long. The CDR3 loop is CASSKTSGDGDTQYF. CDR3 DNA: TGTGCCAGCAGTAAAACCAGCGGGGATGGAGATACGCAGTATTTT.

The chain employs TRBV15 and TRBJ1-5; D ambiguous. Trimming stripped 0 bases from V and 4 bases from J, with 10 bases between. The CDR3 has 15 residues. Germline loops: CDR1 LNHNV, CDR2 YYDKDF (reference sequence). The CDR3 DNA reads TGTGCCACCAGCAGAGATTTCCAAGTGAATCAGCCCCAGCATTTT. This encodes CATSRDFQVNQPQHF.

V is TRBV6-5 and J is TRBJ2-5; weak D call: TRBD1 (5 bases). Germline lookup yields CDR1 MNHEY and CDR2 SVGAGI. V shed 8 bases and J shed 6 bases, with 16 bases lying between them. The CDR3 has 13 amino acids. The CDR3 region has the DNA TGTGCCAGCGGCGACAGTAGGAAAAAGACCCAGTACTTC. Amino acids: CASGDSRKKTQYF.

The CDR3 reads CASSQDPRGVSSYEQYF. CDR3 coding DNA: TGCGCCAGCAGCCAAGATCCGAGGGGCGTTAGCTCCTACGAGCAGTACTTC. The chain employs TRBV4-3 and TRBJ2-7; D may be TRBD1 or TRBD2 (5 bases each). Trimming pared 0 bases from V and 0 bases from J, leaving 15 bases between. The CDR3 totals 17 residues. Looked up from germline, CDR1 is LGHNA and CDR2 is YSLEER.

The chain employs TRBV11-2 and TRBJ2-1; D remains ambiguous. V gave up 7 bases and J gave up 8 bases, with 12 bases separating them. Germline V CDR1 and CDR2: SGHAT, FQNNGV. This CDR3 is built from 12 residues. The chain's CDR3 is CASNSRSYEQFF. Written as DNA, the CDR3 is TGTGCCAGCAACTCCCGGAGCTATGAGCAGTTCTTC. Variable domain in full (rest from reference TRBV11-2 and TRBJ2-1): EAGVAQSPRYKIIEKRQSVAFWCNPISGHATLYWYQQILGQGPKLLIQFQNNGVVDDSQLPKDRFSAERLKGVDSTLKIQPAKLEDSAVYLCASNSRSYEQFFGPGTRLTVL.

Notes on this clone: At one boundary the junction diverges from the germline segment, which might be a read error. The chain uses TRBV27 and TRBJ2-1, with 7 bases that match TRBD2. Germline V CDR1 and CDR2: MNHEY, SMNVEV (reference sequence). CDR3 length equals 10 residues. The CDR3 region is CASKAGERFF. CDR3 sequence (DNA): TGTGCCAGCAAGGCGGGGGAGCGGTTCTTC.

This clone was detected a few times. The gene calls are TRBV30 and TRBJ1-1, with D unclear. The CDR3 has 11 amino acids. Germline CDR1 GTSNPN, CDR2 SVGIG (reference sequence). Trimming cost V 1 base and J 6 bases, with 6 bases left between them. The CDR3 here is CAWSARAEAFF. The CDR3 region has the DNA TGTGCCTGGAGTGCCCGAGCTGAAGCTTTCTTT. The whole variable domain, filled in from reference TRBV30 and TRBJ1-1, reads SQTIHQWPATLVQPVGSPLSLECTVEGTSNPNLYWYRQAAGRGLQLLFYSVGIGQISSEVPQNLSASRPQDRQFILSSKKLLLSDSGFYLCAWSARAEAFFGQGTRLTVV.

The chain employs TRBV11-3 and TRBJ1-2; no clear D gene. The CDR3 contains 10 residues. V was shortened by 11 bases and J by 5 bases, with 9 bases between the two germline ends. The germline CDR1 and CDR2 sequences are SGHNT and YENEEA. The CDR3 DNA reads as TGTGCCCTCCGCGGGTATGGCTACACCTTC. Its translation: CALRGYGYTF.

V is TRBV14 and J is TRBJ1-4, with 11 bases lining up with TRBD1. Germline V CDR1 and CDR2: SGHDN, FVKESK. J lost 13 bases, V lost 4 bases, and 8 bases had no gene match. This CDR3 is built from 14 residues. The CDR3 region has the DNA TGTGCCAGCAGCCTGGGGACAGGGGGTCCAAGACTGTTTTTT. This sequence encodes CASSLGTGGPRLFF.

The chain recombines TRBV25-1 with TRBJ1-1, with 7 bases identical to TRBD1. The CDR3 spans 16 residues. The V gene end was trimmed by 1 base and the J gene end by 2 bases; junction bases not matched to a gene: 7. Germline V gives CDR1 MGHDK, CDR2 SYGVNS. The CDR3 sequence: CASSEFGDRENTEAFF. CDR3 DNA: TGTGCCAGCAGTGAATTCGGAGACAGGGAAAACACTGAAGCTTTCTTT. The full variable domain, with the rest looked up from reference TRBV25-1 and TRBJ1-1, is EADIYQTPRYLVIGTGKKITLECSQTMGHDKMYWYQQDPGMELHLIHYSYGVNSTEKGDLSSESTVSRIRTEHFPLTLESARPSHTSQYLCASSEFGDRENTEAFFGQGTRLTVV.

V and J are TRBV9 and TRBJ2-7; 11 bases fit TRBD2. Germline V gene data show CDR1 as SGDLS and CDR2 as YYNGEE. CDR3 length equals 15 residues. The trim removed 0 bases at V and 4 bases at J, leaving 3 bases unmatched. CDR3 nucleotide sequence: TGTGCCAGCAGCGTAGCCGGGACTAGCGGATACGAGCAGTACTTC. It specifies CASSVAGTSGYEQYF.

The chain's CDR3 is CASSPRWGEMKEKLFF. The CDR3 nucleotides read TGTGCCAGCAGCCCCCGGTGGGGGGAAATGAAAGAAAAACTGTTTTTT. The chain joins TRBV7-9 to TRBJ1-4; D is possibly TRBD1 (5 bases). The CDR3 has 16 residues. The germline V and J ends were trimmed by 5 bases and 8 bases, with 21 bases remaining between them. From germline, CDR1 is SEHNR and CDR2 FQNEAQ (reference sequence). The full variable domain, completed using reference TRBV7-9 and TRBJ1-4, is DTGVSQNPRHKITKRGQNVTFRCDPISEHNRLYWYRQTLGQGPEFLTYFQNEAQLEKSRLLSDRFSAERPKGSFSTLEIQRTEQGDSAMYLCASSPRWGEMKEKLFFGSGTQLSVL.

The genes are TRBV11-3 and TRBJ2-3; 8 bases agree with TRBD1. J lost 3 bases, V lost 5 bases, and 7 bases had no gene match. Germline CDR1 and CDR2: SGHNT and YENEEA. The CDR3 loop spans 15 amino acids. CDR3 amino acids: CASSNPQGETDTQYF. The CDR3 DNA reads TGTGCCAGCAGCAACCCACAGGGGGAAACAGATACGCAGTATTTT.